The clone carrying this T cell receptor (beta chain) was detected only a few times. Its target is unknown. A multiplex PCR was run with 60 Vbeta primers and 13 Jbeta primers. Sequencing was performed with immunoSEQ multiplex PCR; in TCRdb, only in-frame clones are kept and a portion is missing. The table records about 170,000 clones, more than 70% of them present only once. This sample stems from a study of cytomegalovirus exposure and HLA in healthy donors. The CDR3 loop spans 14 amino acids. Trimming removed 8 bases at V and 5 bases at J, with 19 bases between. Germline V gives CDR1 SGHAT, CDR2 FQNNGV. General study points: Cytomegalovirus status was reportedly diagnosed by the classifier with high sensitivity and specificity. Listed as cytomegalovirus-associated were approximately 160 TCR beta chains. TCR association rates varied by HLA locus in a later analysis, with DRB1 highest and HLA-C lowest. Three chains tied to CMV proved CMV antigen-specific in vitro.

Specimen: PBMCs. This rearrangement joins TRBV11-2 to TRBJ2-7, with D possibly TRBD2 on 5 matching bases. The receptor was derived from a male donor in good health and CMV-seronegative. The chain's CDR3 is CASASTTRTHEQYF. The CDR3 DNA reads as TGTGCCAGCGCGTCTACAACACGGACTCACGAGCAGTACTTC.